A selection of T cell receptor beta chains follows, all from one sample in a study of T cells after posttransplantation cyclophosphamide. The data were produced by immunoSEQ multiplex PCR, yet TCRdb's version contains in-frame clones alone and is incomplete. Seen here are roughly 15,000 clones, 76% observed once, and the top ten hold 1% to 1.5%. Sequencing was performed on memory CD4+ T cells sorted from PBMCs. All receptors derive from a man aged 45-65 years. Each CDR3 is given with its conserved first and last residue. D genes are given only for firm matches. Not all rows give a size; the values are once, few, many and, for expanded clones, a class.

J gene	clone size	D gene	V gene	CDR3 protein	CDR3 DNA
TRBJ2-3	NA	NA	TRBV7-3	CASSLSHTDTQYF	TGTGCCAGCAGCTTATCACACACAGATACGCAGTATTTT
TRBJ1-5	few	TRBD1	TRBV19	CASRITGDLNQPQHF	TGTGCCAGTAGGATAACAGGGGACCTTAATCAGCCCCAGCATTTT
TRBJ1-4	NA	NA	TRBV7-9	CASSLGQVLGEKLFF	TGTGCCAGCAGCCTGGGGCAGGTCCTCGGTGAAAAACTGTTTTTT
TRBJ2-6	few	NA	TRBV7-2	CASSLQTGANVLTF	TGTGCCAGCAGCTTACAAACTGGGGCCAACGTCCTGACTTTC
TRBJ1-4	once	NA	TRBV18	CASSPNGEPTGKLFF	TGTGCCAGCTCACCGAACGGGGAGCCGACTGGAAAACTGTTTTTT
TRBJ2-7	NA	NA	TRBV2	CASRRISHEQYF	TGTGCCAGCAGGAGGATCTCCCACGAGCAGTACTTC
TRBJ2-1	NA	NA	TRBV7-8	CASSSRRLVSNEQFF	TGTGCCAGCAGCTCGCGCCGACTAGTGAGCAATGAGCAGTTCTTC
TRBJ1-2	NA	TRBD1	TRBV7-8	CASSYKYRGSGGYGYTF	TGTGCCAGCAGTTACAAATACAGGGGGAGCGGAGGCTATGGCTACACCTTC
TRBJ1-2	NA	NA	TRBV11-2	CASSPGRGFYGYTF	TGTGCCAGCAGCCCAGGGAGGGGCTTCTATGGCTACACCTTC
TRBJ1-2	NA	NA	TRBV5-4	CASSLQASYGYTF	TGTGCCAGCAGCTTGCAGGCCTCCTATGGCTACACCTTC
TRBJ1-6	NA	NA	TRBV7-9	CASSVAGDSPLHF	TGTGCCAGCAGCGTGGCGGGGGATTCACCCCTCCACTTT
TRBJ2-2	NA	NA	TRBV2	CASSEERVDTGELFF	TGTGCCAGCAGTGAGGAGCGGGTGGACACCGGGGAGCTGTTTTTT
TRBJ1-2	NA	NA	TRBV11-3	CASSLSGTSNRGYTF	TGTGCCAGCAGCTTAAGTGGGACATCTAACCGGGGCTACACCTTC
TRBJ2-1	NA	TRBD2	TRBV11-3	CASSSGLAGGDNEQFF	TGTGCCAGCAGCTCCGGACTAGCGGGGGGGGATAATGAGCAGTTCTTC
TRBJ2-2	NA	NA	TRBV5-1	CASSLESGTGELFF	TGCGCCAGCAGCTTGGAATCGGGTACCGGGGAGCTGTTTTTT
TRBJ2-1	NA	NA	TRBV6-6	CASRYRTGLYNEQFF	TGTGCCAGCAGATATAGGACGGGACTCTACAATGAGCAGTTCTTC
TRBJ2-2	NA	TRBD2	TRBV6-6	CASSPWGGTGELFF	TGTGCCAGCAGCCCCTGGGGGGGCACCGGGGAGCTGTTTTTT
TRBJ2-7	NA	TRBD1	TRBV7-9	CASSLGGTGDYEQYF	TGTGCCAGCAGCTTAGGGGGGACAGGGGACTACGAGCAGTACTTC